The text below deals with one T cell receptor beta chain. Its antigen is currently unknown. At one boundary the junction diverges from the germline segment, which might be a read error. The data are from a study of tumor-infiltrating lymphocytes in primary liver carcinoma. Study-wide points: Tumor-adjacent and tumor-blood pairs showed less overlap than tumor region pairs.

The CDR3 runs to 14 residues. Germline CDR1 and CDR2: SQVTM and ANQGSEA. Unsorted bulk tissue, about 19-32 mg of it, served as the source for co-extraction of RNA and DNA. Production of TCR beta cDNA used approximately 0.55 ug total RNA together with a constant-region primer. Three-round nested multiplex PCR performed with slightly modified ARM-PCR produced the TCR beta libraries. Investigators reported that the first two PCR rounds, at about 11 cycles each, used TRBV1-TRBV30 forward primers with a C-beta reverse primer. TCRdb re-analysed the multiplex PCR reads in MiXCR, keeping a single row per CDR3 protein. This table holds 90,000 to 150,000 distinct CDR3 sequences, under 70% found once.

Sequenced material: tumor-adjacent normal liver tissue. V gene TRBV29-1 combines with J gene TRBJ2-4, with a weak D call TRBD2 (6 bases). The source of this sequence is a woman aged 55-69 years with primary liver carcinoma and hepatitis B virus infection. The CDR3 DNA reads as TGCAGCGCGACCGGGAGTTTAGCCAAAAACATTCAATACTTC. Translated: CSATGSLAKNIQYF.